This is a list of T cell receptor beta chains from one sample in a study of blood T cell repertoires in COVID-19. This table comes from immunoSEQ multiplex PCR, and its TCRdb copy is limited to in-frame clones, with some not included. The sample contains about 370,000 clones, approximately 89% of which appear only once. The sample consisted of PBMCs or T cells enriched from blood (not recorded which). The receptors were sampled from a woman in her twenties or thirties who had recovered from COVID-19. The conserved cysteine and the conserved F or W are not part of the CDR3 here. Fields, in order: V gene, CDR3 protein.

TRBV12-3/TRBV12-4,ASSLSGVEKLF
TRBV11-1,ASSLAAMVPGELF
TRBV5-1,ASSLTSGDYEQY
TRBV27,ASSPSTGVSNQPQH
TRBV29-1,SVGAVQTRT
TRBV7-2,ASSLVASGNTIY
TRBV6-2/TRBV6-3,ASSRSPGTGDGYT
TRBV9,ASSSRLAGGVSYNEQF
TRBV9,ASSPPTGEQY
TRBV18,ASSPAGALLREQY
TRBV7-8,ASSLVGWPSGRKSSYNEQF
TRBV19,ASSIMRRTGIGNTIY
TRBV18,ASSPSGGNTGELF
TRBV12-3/TRBV12-4,ASRQGLDYGYT
TRBV18,ASSPPRDRVTHGYT
TRBV7-9,ASSKDRSYEQY
TRBV6-5,ASNYLGANYGYT
TRBV27,ASSLKPTSSYEQY
TRBV5-1,ASEEAAGEQF
TRBV7-8,ASSRGRLADQETQY
TRBV12-5,ASGVGGNQPQH
TRBV27,ASSFRSGGTGELF
TRBV5-1,ASSWGGTGVNEQY
TRBV6-5,ASSYSGATYEQY
TRBV3-1/TRBV3-2,ASSQGQGWGTEAF
TRBV6-5,ASSSQGGNTIY
TRBV5-1,ASSETQGARSDEQY
TRBV5-1,ASSLETGANTGELF
TRBV3-1/TRBV3-2,ASSQPGTANEKLF
TRBV28,ASNLQDRVFTEAF
TRBV19,ASSPTGQGNTGELF
TRBV7-9,ASSLFLQETQY
TRBV29-1,SVDQGWVRNEQF
TRBV10-3,AISEAGQDTQY
TRBV27,ASRLTGGISPLH
TRBV19,ASSISGATNEKLF
TRBV7-3,ASSSGLAGQETQY
TRBV29-1,SVASQETQY
TRBV5-1,ASSRREGAQEQY
TRBV7-2,ASSLDQGLVYT
TRBV5-6,ASSFGNRGNQPQH
TRBV6-2/TRBV6-3,ASSYSGQTGGYT